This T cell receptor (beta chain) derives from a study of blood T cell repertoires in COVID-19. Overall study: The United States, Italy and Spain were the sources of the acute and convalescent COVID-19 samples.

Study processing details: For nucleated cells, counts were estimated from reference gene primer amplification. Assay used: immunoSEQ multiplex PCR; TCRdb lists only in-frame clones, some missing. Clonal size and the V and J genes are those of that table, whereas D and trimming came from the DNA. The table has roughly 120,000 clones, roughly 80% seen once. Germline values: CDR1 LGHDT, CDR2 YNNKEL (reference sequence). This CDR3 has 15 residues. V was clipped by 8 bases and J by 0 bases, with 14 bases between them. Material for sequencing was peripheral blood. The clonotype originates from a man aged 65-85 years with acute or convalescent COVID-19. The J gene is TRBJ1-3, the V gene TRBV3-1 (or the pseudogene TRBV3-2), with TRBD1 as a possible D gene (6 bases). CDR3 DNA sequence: TGTGCCAGCCAGCCGGGACACTACTCTGGAAACACCATATATTTT. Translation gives CASQPGHYSGNTIYF.